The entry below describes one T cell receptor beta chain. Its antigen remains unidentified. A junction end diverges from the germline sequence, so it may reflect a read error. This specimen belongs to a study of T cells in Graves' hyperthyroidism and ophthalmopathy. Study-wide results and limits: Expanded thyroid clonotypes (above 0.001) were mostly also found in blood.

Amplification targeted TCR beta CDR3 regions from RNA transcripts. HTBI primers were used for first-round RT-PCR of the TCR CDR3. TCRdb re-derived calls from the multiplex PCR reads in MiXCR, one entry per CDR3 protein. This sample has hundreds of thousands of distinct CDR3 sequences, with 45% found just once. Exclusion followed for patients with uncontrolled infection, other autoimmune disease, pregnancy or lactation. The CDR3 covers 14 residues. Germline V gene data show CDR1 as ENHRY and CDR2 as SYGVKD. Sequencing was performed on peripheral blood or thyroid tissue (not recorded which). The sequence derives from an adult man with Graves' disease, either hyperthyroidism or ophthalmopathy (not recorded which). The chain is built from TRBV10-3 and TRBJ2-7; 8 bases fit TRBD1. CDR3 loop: CASSEGTGGYERYF. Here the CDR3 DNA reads TGTGCCAGCAGCGAAGGGACAGGCGGATACGAGCGGTACTTC.